These 13 T cell receptor beta chains originate from one sample sequenced in a study of blood T cell repertoires in COVID-19. Profiling relied on immunoSEQ multiplex PCR, and the TCRdb table lists in-frame clones only, not all of them. The sample shows roughly 280,000 clones, less than 90% of them seen only once. The sequenced material came from peripheral blood. These receptors were collected from a man in his fifties or sixties who had recovered from COVID-19.

The chain joins TRBV5-1 to TRBJ1-1, with 7 bases that match TRBD1. The CDR3 length is 14 residues. V lost 5 bases and J lost 6; bases outside the gene matches: 10. Germline CDR1 and CDR2: SGHRS and YFSETQ. CDR3 protein: CASRNRGLGAEAFF. The CDR3 DNA follows: TGCGCCAGCAGAAACAGGGGCCTTGGTGCTGAAGCTTTCTTT.

This clone was seen only once. The chain couples TRBV5-1 to TRBJ2-3, with D perhaps matching TRBD1 (6 bases). The V gene lost 1 base and the J gene lost 4 bases, with 10 bases spanning the gap. Per the germline V gene, CDR1 is SGHRS and CDR2 is YFSETQ. CDR3 size: 14 residues. Written as DNA, the CDR3 is TGCGCCAGCAGCTTGTACAGGGCGTCAGATACGCAGTATTTT. Translating gives CASSLYRASDTQYF.

The chain has TRBV5-1 and TRBJ1-6, with TRBD1 identical over 7 bases. The CDR3 is 15 residues long. Trimming at V came to 4 bases and at J to 5 bases, leaving 6 bases not matched to a gene. Germline CDR1 and CDR2: SGHRS and YFSETQ. The chain's CDR3 is CASSPAGQDNSPLHF. In DNA, the CDR3 is TGCGCCAGCAGCCCGGCTGGACAGGATAATTCACCCCTCCACTTT.

This clone has only one observation. The chain has TRBV27 and TRBJ2-5; TRBD2 agrees at 9 bases. Germline V gives CDR1 MNHEY, CDR2 SMNVEV (reference sequence). The CDR3 length is 14 residues. V trimming: 6 bases; J trimming: 4 bases; junction bases outside the gene matches: 6. The CDR3 sequence: CASRLAGAVETQYF. The CDR3 bases are TGTGCCAGCAGGTTAGCGGGAGCGGTAGAGACCCAGTACTTC.

This clone was counted once. V is TRBV5-4 and J is TRBJ2-7; D possibly corresponds to TRBD1 (5 bases). Germline V gene data show CDR1 as SGHNT and CDR2 as YYREEE (reference sequence). The V gene lost 0 bases and the J gene lost 3 bases, with 13 bases spanning the gap. The CDR3 has 15 amino acids. In DNA form, the CDR3 reads TGTGCCAGCAGCTTGGTTCAGGGAATAAACTACGAGCAGTACTTC. Its translation is CASSLVQGINYEQYF.

This clone turned up a few times. The V call is TRBV12-3 or TRBV12-4, the J call TRBJ1-5; D is unresolved. V lost 6 bases to trimming and J lost 10 bases, with 16 bases between them. The CDR3 has 13 amino acids. The CDR3: CASSTTAPGPQHF. The DNA for the CDR3 is TGTGCCAGCAGCACAACGGCACCGGGTCCCCAGCATTTT.

This clone was found once. The chain employs TRBV5-4 and TRBJ1-4; D perhaps matches TRBD1 (5 bases). Germline CDR1 SGHNT, CDR2 YYREEE (reference sequence). The CDR3 runs to 14 residues. The germline V and J ends were trimmed by 0 bases and 7 bases, with 10 bases remaining between them. The CDR3: CASSLGQRAEKLFF. DNA for the CDR3: TGTGCCAGCAGCTTGGGACAGCGAGCTGAAAAACTGTTTTTT. The entire variable domain, with the rest obtained from reference TRBV5-4 and TRBJ1-4, is as follows: ETGVTQSPTHLIKTRGQQVTLRCSSQSGHNTVSWYQQALGQGPQFIFQYYREEENGRGNFPPRFSGLQFPNYSSELNVNALELDDSALYLCASSLGQRAEKLFFGSGTQLSVL.

The V and J genes are TRBV7-8 and TRBJ1-1; D is perhaps TRBD1 (6 bases). CDR3 length equals 14 residues. V lost 5 bases and J lost 0, with 10 bases in between. Germline V lookup: CDR1 SGHVS, CDR2 FQNEAQ. The CDR3 DNA reads as TGTGCCAGCAGCGCGACAGGCTTGAACACTGAAGCTTTCTTT. Its protein product is CASSATGLNTEAFF.

The V and J genes are TRBV28 and TRBJ1-1; D unclear. There are 15 residues in the CDR3. The V end was cut by 8 bases, the J end by 3 bases, with 19 bases between. The germline V gene encodes CDR1 MDHEN and CDR2 SYDVKM. CDR3 in amino acids: CASCPGGKLYTEAFF. In DNA, the CDR3 is TGTGCCAGCTGTCCTGGAGGGAAGCTCTACACTGAAGCTTTCTTT.

A few counts support this clone. The chain joins TRBV5-1 to TRBJ1-4; 8 positions match TRBD1. Germline CDR1 is SGHRS and CDR2 is YFSETQ. V was clipped by 5 bases and J by 5 bases; unmatched bases: 8. The CDR3 sequence is 15 residues long. This CDR3 is CASREWTGPNEKLFF. DNA for the CDR3: TGCGCCAGCAGAGAATGGACAGGGCCCAATGAAAAACTGTTTTTT. The full variable domain, completed using reference TRBV5-1 and TRBJ1-4, is KAGVTQTPRYLIKTRGQQVTLSCSPISGHRSVSWYQQTPGQGLQFLFEYFSETQRNKGNFPGRFSGRQFSNSRSEMNVSTLELGDSALYLCASREWTGPNEKLFFGSGTQLSVL.

The chain employs TRBV5-1 and TRBJ1-4, with TRBD1 matching 9 bases. V was clipped by 5 bases and J by 3 bases; unmatched bases: 14. The CDR3 length is 18 residues. Germline CDR1 reads SGHRS; CDR2 reads YFSETQ. The CDR3 loop is CASRPRTGVPAANEKLFF. The CDR3 bases are TGCGCCAGCAGGCCGCGGACAGGGGTCCCCGCAGCTAATGAAAAACTGTTTTTT.

The V call is TRBV7-2, the J call TRBJ2-1; TRBD2 matches at 9 bases. V shed 1 base and J 9 bases; nucleotides not matched to a gene: 10. The CDR3 is 16 residues long. CDR1 is SGHTA and CDR2 is FQGNSA in the germline V gene. CDR3 nucleotide sequence: TGTGCCAGCAGCTTAGGTTTGAGCGGGGGGATGTTTGAGCAGTTCTTC. Protein: CASSLGLSGGMFEQFF.

The V gene is TRBV2, the J gene TRBJ2-5, with a tentative D call TRBD1 (6 bases). The germline V and J ends were trimmed by 6 bases and 5 bases, with 22 bases remaining between them. The CDR3 contains 16 residues. The V gene's germline CDR1 is SNHLY and CDR2 FYNNEI. Written as DNA, the CDR3 is TGTGCCAGCAGCGCTGACAGGTTACAATTGGGGGAGACCCAGTACTTC. Its translation: CASSADRLQLGETQYF.